This is a list of T cell receptor beta chains from one sample in a study of blood T cell repertoires in COVID-19. Assay: immunoSEQ multiplex PCR; the TCRdb copy retains only in-frame clones and omits some. The table records about 260,000 clones, approximately 80% of them present only once. The sequenced sample consisted of peripheral blood. These receptors were collected from a woman aged 80 or over with acute or convalescent COVID-19. The CDR3 runs from the conserved cysteine through the conserved F or W. D genes are given only for firm matches.

V: TRBV6-2/TRBV6-3; length: 15; J: TRBJ1-2; D: .; CDR3: CASSLRPGRSYGYTF
V: TRBV30; length: 13; J: TRBJ1-5; D: .; CDR3: CAWSPGANQPQHF
V: TRBV19; length: 17; J: TRBJ1-1; D: .; CDR3: CASSNLFSGYVNTEAFF
V: TRBV7-2; length: 16; J: TRBJ2-5; D: TRBD2; CDR3: CASSLGVAGGQETQYF
V: TRBV18; length: 15; J: TRBJ1-4; D: .; CDR3: CASSPGLGEHEKLFF
V: TRBV18; length: 19; J: TRBJ2-7; D: TRBD2; CDR3: CASSPPEVGGTSGPYEQYF
V: TRBV15; length: 17; J: TRBJ2-6; D: TRBD2; CDR3: CATSREGGTAGANVLTF
V: TRBV29-1; length: 11; J: TRBJ1-2; D: .; CDR3: CSVRASYGYTF
V: TRBV6-5; length: 16; J: TRBJ1-3; D: TRBD1; CDR3: CASSYDRASSGNTIYF
V: TRBV4-3; length: 17; J: TRBJ2-2; D: TRBD2; CDR3: CASSRGSLAGVAGELFF
V: TRBV28; length: 11; J: TRBJ1-1; D: TRBD1; CDR3: CASTVTGEAFF
V: TRBV7-8; length: 13; J: TRBJ1-1; D: .; CDR3: CASSPTRGTEAFF
V: TRBV7-8; length: 12; J: TRBJ2-3; D: TRBD2; CDR3: CASSLGGHTQYF
V: TRBV6-2/TRBV6-3; length: 14; J: TRBJ1-1; D: TRBD1; CDR3: CASSRTGVVTEAFF
V: TRBV28; length: 14; J: TRBJ1-2; D: .; CDR3: CASTPSGRLPGYTF
V: TRBV11-2; length: 15; J: TRBJ1-6; D: TRBD1; CDR3: CASSPRQGINSPLHF
V: TRBV6-5; length: 13; J: TRBJ2-2; D: TRBD1; CDR3: CASRDRAGGELFF
V: TRBV18; length: 15; J: TRBJ2-7; D: TRBD2; CDR3: CASSPQPSGTGEQYF
V: TRBV5-1; length: 17; J: TRBJ2-3; D: TRBD2; CDR3: CASSPLPPSGSTDTQYF
V: TRBV18; length: 14; J: TRBJ2-7; D: TRBD1; CDR3: CASSPQGAFYEQYF
V: TRBV5-1; length: 13; J: TRBJ1-4; D: .; CDR3: CASSSATNEKLFF
V: TRBV24-1; length: 16; J: TRBJ1-2; D: .; CDR3: CATSEGHSPKGYGYTF
V: TRBV6-2/TRBV6-3; length: 15; J: TRBJ1-4; D: .; CDR3: CASSYSSGFGEKLFF
V: TRBV7-2; length: 15; J: TRBJ1-1; D: TRBD1; CDR3: CASSLLSTGDTEAFF
V: TRBV3-1/TRBV3-2; length: 14; J: TRBJ1-4; D: .; CDR3: CASGDASFNEKLFF
V: TRBV9; length: 15; J: TRBJ1-3; D: .; CDR3: CASSVVGQSGNTIYF
V: TRBV27; length: 14; J: TRBJ2-7; D: TRBD1; CDR3: CASSSRTGAYEQYF
V: TRBV9; length: 13; J: TRBJ1-1; D: .; CDR3: CASSVYRNTEAFF
V: TRBV6-2/TRBV6-3; length: 17; J: TRBJ2-7; D: TRBD2; CDR3: CASSYGVAGGPSYEQYF
V: TRBV7-3; length: 17; J: TRBJ2-1; D: TRBD2; CDR3: CASSLMPSGSSYNEQFF
V: TRBV7-2; length: 17; J: TRBJ1-3; D: TRBD1; CDR3: CASSLNQGGYSGNTIYF
V: TRBV5-1; length: 12; J: TRBJ1-1; D: .; CDR3: CASSGSRTEAFF
V: TRBV5-4; length: 15; J: TRBJ2-5; D: .; CDR3: CASSSLSRSQETQYF
V: TRBV12-3/TRBV12-4; length: 12; J: TRBJ1-4; D: .; CDR3: CASGRGLEKLFF
V: TRBV19; length: 16; J: TRBJ1-1; D: TRBD1; CDR3: CASRPITGTVNTEAFF
V: TRBV20-1; length: 14; J: TRBJ2-5; D: .; CDR3: CSASLGPNQETQYF
V: TRBV28; length: 12; J: TRBJ1-2; D: .; CDR3: CASSLTDYGYTF
V: TRBV2; length: 18; J: TRBJ2-4; D: .; CDR3: CASTQDSQPLLAKNIQYF
V: TRBV5-4; length: 13; J: TRBJ1-2; D: TRBD1; CDR3: CASSRDRGYGYTF
V: TRBV18; length: 14; J: TRBJ1-4; D: .; CDR3: CASSRGTLDEKLFF
V: TRBV5-6; length: 17; J: TRBJ2-1; D: TRBD2; CDR3: CASSLASSGASYNEQFF